A single sample gave rise to the 4 T cell receptor beta chains below, sequenced in a study of regulatory T cells in long-lasting Graves disease. According to the study, TCR beta libraries were built with iRepertoire HTBI primers and CDR3-region Arm-PCR. Using its own MiXCR run on the multiplex PCR reads, TCRdb lists one record per CDR3 protein. The sample lists 450,000 or so distinct CDR3 sequences, approximately 22% occurring once. Specified time point: persistent/refractory GD, antithyroid drugs over 5 years with positive TRAb. The authors made the TCR library using RNA they extracted from PBMCs. The sample consisted of peripheral blood mononuclear cells (PBMCs), taken when the disease was refractory, from a patient treated with antithyroid drugs. The source is a female donor with Graves disease.

The V call is TRBV3-1, the J call TRBJ2-7; 14 bases line up with TRBD2. In germline, CDR1 is LGHDT, CDR2 YNNKEL (reference sequence). V lost 4 bases, J lost 4 bases, and 15 bases stayed unmatched. CDR3 size: 19 residues. CDR3 nucleotides: TGTGCCAGCAGCCCTAGACTAGCGGGAGGGCGGATCTCGGGTTACGAGCAGTACTTC. Protein sequence: CASSPRLAGGRISGYEQYF.

Many counts were recorded for this clonotype. The chain recombines TRBV11-2 with TRBJ1-2; D is unresolved. The CDR3 has 15 amino acids. Trimming cost V 2 bases and J 2 bases, with 12 bases left between them. Germline CDR1 is SGHAT and CDR2 is FQNNGV. In nucleotides, the CDR3 is TGTGCCAGCAGCTTAATAGGTGGGATAAACTATGGCTACACCTTC. This translates into CASSLIGGINYGYTF. Filled out from reference TRBV11-2 and TRBJ1-2, the complete variable domain reads EAGVAQSPRYKIIEKRQSVAFWCNPISGHATLYWYQQILGQGPKLLIQFQNNGVVDDSQLPKDRFSAERLKGVDSTLKIQPAKLEDSAVYLCASSLIGGINYGYTFGSGTRLTVV.

This clonotype occurred a few times. The gene calls are TRBV28 and TRBJ1-5, with D unclear. V was clipped by 4 bases and J by 0 bases, with 13 bases between them. Germline V gives CDR1 MDHEN, CDR2 SYDVKM. The CDR3 runs to 16 residues. The CDR3, as DNA: TGTGCCAGCAGTTCCCCCTCAGTTTATAGCAATCAGCCCCAGCATTTT. The encoded protein is CASSSPSVYSNQPQHF.

This clonotype was detected only a few times. This chain joins TRBV24-1 and TRBJ2-2; 7 positions agree with TRBD1. Trimming at V came to 3 bases and at J to 0 bases, leaving 3 bases not matched to a gene. The CDR3 loop spans 16 amino acids. Germline V CDR1 and CDR2: KGHDR, SFDVKD. CDR3 nucleotide sequence: TGTGCCACCAGTGATCCCGGGACAGCGAACACCGGGGAGCTGTTTTTT. It codes for CATSDPGTANTGELFF.